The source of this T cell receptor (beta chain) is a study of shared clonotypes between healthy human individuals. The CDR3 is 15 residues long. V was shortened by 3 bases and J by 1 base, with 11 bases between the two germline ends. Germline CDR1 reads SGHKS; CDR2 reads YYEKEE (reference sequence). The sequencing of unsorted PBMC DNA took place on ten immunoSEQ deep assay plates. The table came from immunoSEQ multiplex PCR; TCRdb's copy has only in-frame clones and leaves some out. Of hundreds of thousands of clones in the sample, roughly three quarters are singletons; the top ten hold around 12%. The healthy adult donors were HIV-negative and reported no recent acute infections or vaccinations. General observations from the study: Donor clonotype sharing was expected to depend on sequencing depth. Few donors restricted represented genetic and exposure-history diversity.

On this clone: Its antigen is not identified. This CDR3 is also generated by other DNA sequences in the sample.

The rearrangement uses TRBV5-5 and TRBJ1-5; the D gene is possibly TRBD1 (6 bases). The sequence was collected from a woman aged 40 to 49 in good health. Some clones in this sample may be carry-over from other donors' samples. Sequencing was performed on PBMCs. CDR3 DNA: TGTGCCAGCAGCTGGGGGGCAGGAAGCAATCAGCCCCAGCATTTT. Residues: CASSWGAGSNQPQHF.